This section outlines one T cell receptor beta chain sequence together with its context. What it recognizes is unknown. The data are from a study of Ad26.COV2.S vaccination and SARS-CoV-2 variants. Findings of the study overall: Non-spike TCR breadth showed similarity between vaccine and placebo recipients. Substantial breadth was reportedly displayed by spike-specific CD8+ and CD4+ T cell responses after vaccination. Among vaccine recipients, spike-specific TCR breadth exceeded that of placebo recipients. Analyses that measured TCR breadth and depth may have underestimated total T cell responses.

The assay was immunoSEQ multiplex PCR, and TCRdb's table has in-frame clones only and misses some. The sample has 300,000 to 450,000 clones; approximately 90% are singletons. The CDR3 is 16 residues long. Trimming took 4 bases from V and 9 from J; bases not matched to a gene: 8. Per germline, CDR1 SGHVS and CDR2 FNYEAQ. The TCR sequence derives from a human donor who had recovered from COVID-19. Sequencing used peripheral blood, obtained after recovery from COVID-19. V usage is TRBV7-6 and J usage is TRBJ2-1; 14 bases map to TRBD2. The CDR3 here is CASSSTGTSGGVEQFF. The CDR3 DNA reads TGTGCCAGCAGCTCTACCGGGACTAGCGGGGGTGTTGAGCAGTTCTTC.